Each of the 13 T cell receptor beta chains below was sequenced from the same sample in a study of PD-1 blockade in classical Hodgkin lymphoma. Profiling relied on immunoSEQ multiplex PCR, and the TCRdb table lists in-frame clones only, not all of them. The data contain approximately 20,000 clones, around three quarters of them singletons. The time point is: cycle 4 day 1 (C4D1), after six to seven weeks of nivolumab. Every single patient, without exception, relapsed after autologous stem cell transplantation, and brentuximab vedotin exposure varied. Sequenced material: peripheral blood mononuclear cells (PBMCs), taken before the fourth cycle of nivolumab. These receptors came from a human donor with classical Hodgkin lymphoma.

This chain joins TRBV6-5 and TRBJ2-3; no reliable D call. This CDR3 contains 13 residues. Trimming left V 0 bases short and J 6 bases short, with 7 bases between. Germline lookup yields CDR1 MNHEY and CDR2 SVGAGI. CDR3 loop: CASSYSNPDTQYF. CDR3 DNA: TGTGCCAGCAGTTACTCGAACCCGGATACGCAGTATTTT.

This clone was counted between two and nine times. J is TRBJ1-2 and V is TRBV7-8; D perhaps matches TRBD1 (5 bases). The CDR3 consists of 13 residues. Germline V gene data show CDR1 as SGHVS and CDR2 as FQNEAQ. V was pared by 4 bases and J by 2 bases, with 8 bases between. CDR3 sequence: CASSSTANYGYTF. The CDR3 bases are TGTGCCAGCAGCTCGACAGCGAACTATGGCTACACCTTC.

The genes are TRBV2 and TRBJ1-1, with 9 bases lining up with TRBD1. Trimming took 8 bases from V and 4 from J; bases not matched to a gene: 11. Germline values: CDR1 SNHLY, CDR2 FYNNEI. This CDR3 is 15 amino acids long. In DNA, the CDR3 is TGTGCCAGCCTACTATTCGCGACAGGGGGCACTGAAGCTTTCTTT. It codes for CASLLFATGGTEAFF.

The chain carries TRBV7-2 and TRBJ1-2; 9 positions agree with TRBD1. Germline CDR1 reads SGHTA; CDR2 reads FQGNSA. Trimming cost V 4 bases and J 3 bases; bases outside gene matches: 6. This CDR3 is 15 amino acids long. The CDR3 nucleotides read TGTGCCAGCAGCTCCGGGACAGGGAGCTACTATGGCTACACCTTC. It is translated as CASSSGTGSYYGYTF.

The chain has TRBV5-5 and TRBJ2-7; 9 nucleotides agree with TRBD1. With V trimmed by 1 base and J by 3 bases, 5 bases remained unmatched. This CDR3 region has 15 residues. Germline V gene sequence: CDR1 SGHKS, CDR2 YYEKEE (reference sequence). The CDR3 loop reads CASSLITGGVYEQYF. CDR3 DNA: TGTGCCAGCAGCTTGATAACAGGGGGCGTCTACGAGCAGTACTTC.

The gene calls are TRBV6-1 and TRBJ2-7; the D is unclear. The CDR3 runs to 11 residues. In germline, CDR1 is MNHNS, CDR2 SASEGT. V shed 2 bases and J shed 5 bases, with 4 bases lying between them. CDR3 sequence: CASSEYNEQYF. The CDR3, as DNA: TGTGCCAGCAGTGAATATAACGAGCAGTACTTC.

In nucleotides, the CDR3 is TGCAGCGTTGAGCGGAGCAGCAACACTGAAGCTTTCTTT. Protein: CSVERSSNTEAFF. The rearrangement links TRBV29-1 to TRBJ1-1; the D is unclear. CDR1 is SQVTM, CDR2 ANQGSEA, per germline. There are 13 residues in the CDR3. Trimming took 3 bases from V and 2 from J, leaving 10 bases between them.

The gene calls are TRBV7-6 and TRBJ2-1; TRBD1 matches 10 bases. The germline gives CDR1 SGHVS, CDR2 FNYEAQ. CDR3 length: 15 residues. V was pared by 4 bases and J by 10 bases, with 10 bases of the junction left unmatched. CDR3 nucleotides: TGTGCCAGCAGCTCCTATCGACAGGGGGCCCGGGAGCAGTTCTTC. This translates into CASSSYRQGAREQFF. Using reference TRBV7-6 and TRBJ2-1 for the parts outside the CDR3, the full variable domain is GAGVSQSPRYKVTKRGQDVALRCDPISGHVSLYWYRQALGQGPEFLTYFNYEAQQDKSGLPNDRFSAERPEGSISTLTIQRTEQRDSAMYRCASSSYRQGAREQFFGPGTRLTVL.

J is TRBJ1-1 and V is TRBV6-7; no firm D call. TRBV6-7 qualifies as an ORF whose function is uncertain. The CDR3 totals 14 residues. The V end lost 6 bases, the J end lost 5 bases, and 16 bases lay between the germline ends. CDR3 coding DNA: TGTGCCAGCAGACTCCCGGCGGGGTTGACTGAAGCTTTCTTT. Amino acid sequence: CASRLPAGLTEAFF.

About this clone itself: Other DNA sequences in the same sample also yield this CDR3. The rearrangement uses TRBV6-1 and TRBJ1-5; D unresolved. Germline CDR1 is MNHNS and CDR2 is SASEGT. CDR3 length equals 15 residues. V was pared by 3 bases and J by 2 bases, with 11 bases between. The chain's CDR3 is CASSEGGVGNQPQHF. CDR3 in DNA: TGTGCCAGCAGTGAGGGTGGGGTGGGCAATCAGCCCCAGCATTTT.

This rearrangement joins TRBV2 to TRBJ1-5; D is perhaps TRBD1 (5 bases). CDR3 length: 13 amino acids. Germline V gene sequence: CDR1 SNHLY, CDR2 FYNNEI. Trimming stripped 7 bases from V and 5 bases from J, with 12 bases between. The CDR3 loop is CASNDLRDQPQHF. DNA for the CDR3: TGTGCCAGCAACGACCTCAGGGATCAGCCCCAGCATTTT.

V and J are TRBV6-1 and TRBJ1-6; D is unclear. Germline V lookup: CDR1 MNHNS, CDR2 SASEGT. Trimming cost V 4 bases and J 0 bases, with 10 bases left between them. CDR3 length: 16 residues. CDR3: CASSVEGSSYNSPLHF. Here the CDR3 DNA reads TGTGCCAGCAGTGTCGAAGGGAGCTCCTATAATTCACCCCTCCACTTT.

This clone has only a few counts. J is TRBJ2-3 and V is TRBV2, with 8 bases identical to TRBD2. Germline V gene lookup returns CDR1 SNHLY and CDR2 FYNNEI. This CDR3 region has 14 residues. V was pared by 7 bases and J by 0 bases, with 3 bases of the junction left unmatched. The CDR3 here is CASISGGSTDTQYF. The CDR3 DNA is TGTGCCAGCATTTCGGGGGGGAGCACAGATACGCAGTATTTT.